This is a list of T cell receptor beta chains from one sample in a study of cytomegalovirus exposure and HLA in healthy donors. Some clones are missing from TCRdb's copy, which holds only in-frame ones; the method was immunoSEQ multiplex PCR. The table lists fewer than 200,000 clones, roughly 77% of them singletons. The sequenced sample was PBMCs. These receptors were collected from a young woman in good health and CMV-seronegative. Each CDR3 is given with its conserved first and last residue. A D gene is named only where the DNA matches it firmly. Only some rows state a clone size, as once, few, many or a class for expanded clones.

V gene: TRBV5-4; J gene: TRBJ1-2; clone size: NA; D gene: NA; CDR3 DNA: TGTGCCAGCAGCTTGGGTAGACAGAGCTTCTATGGCTACACCTTC; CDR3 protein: CASSLGRQSFYGYTF
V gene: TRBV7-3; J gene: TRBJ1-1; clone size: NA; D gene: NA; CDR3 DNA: TGTGCCAGCAGCTTAGGGCCGGGGGGGAACACTGAAGCTTTCTTT; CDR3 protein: CASSLGPGGNTEAFF
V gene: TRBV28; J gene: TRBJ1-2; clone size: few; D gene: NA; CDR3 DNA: TGTGCCAGCAGTTTAGACCATACAGGGAACTATGGCTACACCTTC; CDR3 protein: CASSLDHTGNYGYTF
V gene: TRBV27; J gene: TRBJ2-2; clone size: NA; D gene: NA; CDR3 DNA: TGTGCCAGCAAGGGGCAGCCCAAAACCGGGGAGCTGTTTTTT; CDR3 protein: CASKGQPKTGELFF
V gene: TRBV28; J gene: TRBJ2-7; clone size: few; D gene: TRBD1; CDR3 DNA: TGTGCCAGCGCCCCCGGACAGGCGTTCTACGAGCAGTACTTC; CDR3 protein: CASAPGQAFYEQYF
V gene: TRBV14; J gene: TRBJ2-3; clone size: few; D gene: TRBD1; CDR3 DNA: TGTGCCAGCAGCCAAGTAGGGTACACAGGGGACCATCGCCCATGGACGCAGTATTTT; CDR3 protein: CASSQVGYTGDHRPWTQYF
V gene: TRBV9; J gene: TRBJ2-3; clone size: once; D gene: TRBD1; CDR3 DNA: TGTGCCAGCAGCGCGACCGGGACAGGCACAGATACGCAGTATTTT; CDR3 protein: CASSATGTGTDTQYF
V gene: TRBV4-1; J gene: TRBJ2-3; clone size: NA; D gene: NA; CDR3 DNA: TGCGCCAGCAGCCAGGAGGCGCAGGGGAGCACAGATACGCAGTATTTT; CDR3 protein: CASSQEAQGSTDTQYF
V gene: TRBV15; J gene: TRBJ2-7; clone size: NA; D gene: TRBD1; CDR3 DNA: TGTGCCACTGCCATAGACAGGGCCTCCTACGAGCAGTACTTC; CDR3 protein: CATAIDRASYEQYF
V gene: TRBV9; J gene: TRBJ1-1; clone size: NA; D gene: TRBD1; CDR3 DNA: TGTGCCAGCAGCGTAGCCGCCGGGACAGACACTGAAGCTTTCTTT; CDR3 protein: CASSVAAGTDTEAFF
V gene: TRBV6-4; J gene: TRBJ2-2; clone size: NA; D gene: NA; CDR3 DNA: TGTGCCAGCAGTGAACAACCGAACACCGGGGAGCTGTTTTTT; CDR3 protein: CASSEQPNTGELFF
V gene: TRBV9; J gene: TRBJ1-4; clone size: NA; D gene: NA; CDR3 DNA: TGTGCCAGCAGCCGGGACATAGGATTTGAAAAACTGTTTTTT; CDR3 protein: CASSRDIGFEKLFF
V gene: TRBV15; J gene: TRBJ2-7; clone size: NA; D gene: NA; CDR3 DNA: TGTGCCACCAGCAGAGCGACAGGCGGGCTTTACGAGCAGTACTTC; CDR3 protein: CATSRATGGLYEQYF
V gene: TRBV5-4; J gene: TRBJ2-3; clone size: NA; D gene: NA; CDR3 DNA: TGTGCCAGCAGCTTGGAGATGAGGCCCAACACAGATACGCAGTATTTT; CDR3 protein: CASSLEMRPNTDTQYF
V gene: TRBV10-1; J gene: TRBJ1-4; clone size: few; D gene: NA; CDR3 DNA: TGCGCCAGCAGTCGGGGTTTCGGTAATGAAAAACTGTTTTTT; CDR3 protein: CASSRGFGNEKLFF
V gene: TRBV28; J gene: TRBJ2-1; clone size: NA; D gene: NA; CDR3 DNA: TGTGCCAGCAGTTTAGGACAGAGTACCTACAATGAGCAGTTCTTC; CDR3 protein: CASSLGQSTYNEQFF
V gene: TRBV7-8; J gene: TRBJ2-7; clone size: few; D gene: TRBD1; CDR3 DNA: TGTGCCAGCAGCTCAAGAAGACGTGGACAGGGTCTGTCCTACGAGCAGTACTTC; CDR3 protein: CASSSRRRGQGLSYEQYF
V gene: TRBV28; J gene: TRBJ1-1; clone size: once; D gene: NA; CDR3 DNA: TGTGCCAGCAGCAGGGGAGGGCAGAACACTGAAGCTTTCTTT; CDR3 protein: CASSRGGQNTEAFF
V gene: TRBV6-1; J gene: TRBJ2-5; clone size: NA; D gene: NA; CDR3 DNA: TGTGCCAGCCGTTTCCAAGAGACCCAGTACTTC; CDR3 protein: CASRFQETQYF
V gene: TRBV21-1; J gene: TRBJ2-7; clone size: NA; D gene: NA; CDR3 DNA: TGTGCCAGCGGTTCCTACGAGCAGTACTTC; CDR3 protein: CASGSYEQYF
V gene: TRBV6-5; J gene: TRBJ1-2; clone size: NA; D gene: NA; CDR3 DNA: TGTGCCAGCAGTTACTCGATCACAGGTAGCTATGGCTACACCTTC; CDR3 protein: CASSYSITGSYGYTF
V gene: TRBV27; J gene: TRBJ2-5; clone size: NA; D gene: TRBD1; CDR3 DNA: TGTGCCAGCAGTTATGCGACAGGGGTTCTCCAAGAGACCCAGTACTTC; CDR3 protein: CASSYATGVLQETQYF
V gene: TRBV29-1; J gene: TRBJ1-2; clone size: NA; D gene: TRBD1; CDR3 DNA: TGCAGCGCCGGACAGGGGGGAGTGGACTATGGCTACACCTTC; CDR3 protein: CSAGQGGVDYGYTF
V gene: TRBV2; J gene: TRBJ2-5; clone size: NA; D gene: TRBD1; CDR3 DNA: TGTGCCAGCAGGATGGACAGGGGGCAAGAGACCCAGTACTTC; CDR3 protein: CASRMDRGQETQYF
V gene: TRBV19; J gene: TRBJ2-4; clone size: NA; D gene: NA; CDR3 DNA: TGTGCCACTGGACAGCCTCTAGCCAAAAACATTCAGTACTTC; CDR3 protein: CATGQPLAKNIQYF
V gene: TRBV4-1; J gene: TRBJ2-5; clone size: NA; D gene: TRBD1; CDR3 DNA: TGCGCCAGCAGCCTTACCGACAGGGGTGAGACCCAGTACTTC; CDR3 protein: CASSLTDRGETQYF
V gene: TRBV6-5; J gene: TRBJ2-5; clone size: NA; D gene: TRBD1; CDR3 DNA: TGTGCCAGCATTGGACAGGGATTAAAGACCCAGTACTTC; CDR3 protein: CASIGQGLKTQYF
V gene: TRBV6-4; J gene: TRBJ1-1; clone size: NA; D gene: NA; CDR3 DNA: TGTGCCAGCAGTGACTCGGCAGGGTCGGTCACTGAAGCTTTCTTT; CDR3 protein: CASSDSAGSVTEAFF
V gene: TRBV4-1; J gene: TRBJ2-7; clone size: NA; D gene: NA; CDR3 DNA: TGCGCCAGCAGCCAGGGGGGGCGGGGCCGCTTCGGCGAGCAGTACTTC; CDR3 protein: CASSQGGRGRFGEQYF
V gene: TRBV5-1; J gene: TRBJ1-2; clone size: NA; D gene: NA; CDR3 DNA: TGCGCCAGCAGCCAGGACAGTCCTAACTATGGCTACACCTTC; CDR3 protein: CASSQDSPNYGYTF
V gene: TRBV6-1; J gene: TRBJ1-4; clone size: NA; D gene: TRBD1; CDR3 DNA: TGTGCCAGCACCCAGGGGGACAGATTTGAAAAACTGTTTTTT; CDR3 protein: CASTQGDRFEKLFF
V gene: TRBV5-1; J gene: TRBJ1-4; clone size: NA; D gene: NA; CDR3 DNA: TGCGCCAGCAGTAACGCACAGGGTATGAGTGAAAAACTGTTTTTT; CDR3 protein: CASSNAQGMSEKLFF
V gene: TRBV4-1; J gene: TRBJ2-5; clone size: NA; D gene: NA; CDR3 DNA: TGCGCCAGCAGCCACGGCACGGGGGAAGAGACCCAGTACTTC; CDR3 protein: CASSHGTGEETQYF
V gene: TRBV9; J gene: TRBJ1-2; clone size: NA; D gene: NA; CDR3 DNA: TGTGCCAGCAGCGTAACCCAGGGTGGATCCGACGGCTACACCTTC; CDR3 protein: CASSVTQGGSDGYTF
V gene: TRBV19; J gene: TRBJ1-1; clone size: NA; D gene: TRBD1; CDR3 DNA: TGTGCCAGTAGTCCAGGGGACAGAGCTTTCTTT; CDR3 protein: CASSPGDRAFF
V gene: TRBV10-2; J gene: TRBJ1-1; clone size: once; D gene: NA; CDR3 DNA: TGCGCCAGCACCCAACAGGCGGTGAACACTGAAGCTTTCTTT; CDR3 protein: CASTQQAVNTEAFF
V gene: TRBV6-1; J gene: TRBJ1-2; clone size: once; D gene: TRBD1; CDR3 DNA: TGTGCCAGCACCCTTAAGGGACAGCTCTATGGCTACACCTTC; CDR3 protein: CASTLKGQLYGYTF
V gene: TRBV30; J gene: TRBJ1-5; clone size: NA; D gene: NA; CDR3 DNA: TGTGCCTGGAGGAGATCAGGGTTTGCCAGCAATCAGCCCCAGCATTTT; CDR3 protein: CAWRRSGFASNQPQHF
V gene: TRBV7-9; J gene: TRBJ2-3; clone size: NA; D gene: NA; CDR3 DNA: TGTGCCAGCAGCTTAGGGGGGGGCGTGGGCACAGATACGCAGTATTTT; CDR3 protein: CASSLGGGVGTDTQYF
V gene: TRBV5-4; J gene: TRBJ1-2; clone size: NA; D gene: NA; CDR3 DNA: TGTGCCAGCAGCTTCCCAGGAGGGTCAGGTGGCTACACCTTC; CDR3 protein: CASSFPGGSGGYTF
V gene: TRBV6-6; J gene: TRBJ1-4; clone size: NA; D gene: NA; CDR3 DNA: TGTGCCAGCAGTTACCTCAGCGCACCGACTAATGAAAAACTGTTTTTT; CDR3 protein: CASSYLSAPTNEKLFF
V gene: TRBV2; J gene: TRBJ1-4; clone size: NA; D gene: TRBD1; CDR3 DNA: TGTGCCAGCAGTTTGGACAGGGTGGGTGAAAAACTGTTTTTT; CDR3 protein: CASSLDRVGEKLFF
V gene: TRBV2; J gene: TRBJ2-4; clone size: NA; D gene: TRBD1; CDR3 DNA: TGTGCCAGCAGTGAAGCGGGAACAGGGGTATCAAGCAAAAACATTCAGTACTTC; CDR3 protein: CASSEAGTGVSSKNIQYF
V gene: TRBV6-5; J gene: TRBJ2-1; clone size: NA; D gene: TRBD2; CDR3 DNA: TGTGCCAGCAGTTCCCCTCTAGCGGGAGGCCGGTATGAGCAGTTCTTC; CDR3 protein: CASSSPLAGGRYEQFF
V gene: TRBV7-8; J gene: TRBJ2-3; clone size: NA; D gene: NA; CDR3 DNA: TGTGCCAGCAGCCTAGGGGGGGGGTCCTCAGGGGATACGCAGTATTTT; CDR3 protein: CASSLGGGSSGDTQYF
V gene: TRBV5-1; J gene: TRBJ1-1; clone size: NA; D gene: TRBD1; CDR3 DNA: TGCGCCAGCACCACCTTGCCCGGGACAGGGACGATGAACACTGAAGCTTTCTTT; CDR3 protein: CASTTLPGTGTMNTEAFF
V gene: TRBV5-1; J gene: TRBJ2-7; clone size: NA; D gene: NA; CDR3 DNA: TGCGCCAGCAGCTTTGAGGCTGGGGAGCAGTACTTC; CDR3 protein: CASSFEAGEQYF
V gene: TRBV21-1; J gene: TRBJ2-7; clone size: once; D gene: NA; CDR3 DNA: TGTGCCAGCAGCAGGCCCGGGAACTACGAGCAGTACTTC; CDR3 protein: CASSRPGNYEQYF
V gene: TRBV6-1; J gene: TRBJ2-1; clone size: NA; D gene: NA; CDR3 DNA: TGTGCCAGCAGTGATTTCGGGGGACCCTACAATGAGCAGTTCTTC; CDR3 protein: CASSDFGGPYNEQFF
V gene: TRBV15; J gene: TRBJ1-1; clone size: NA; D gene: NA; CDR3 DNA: TGTGCCACCAGCAGAGAAGAGACCCGGGGCACTGAAGCTTTCTTT; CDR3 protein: CATSREETRGTEAFF
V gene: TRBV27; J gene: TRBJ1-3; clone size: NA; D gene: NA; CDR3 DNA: TGTGCCAGCGGCACTCGGACACGAGGAAACACCATATATTTT; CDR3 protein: CASGTRTRGNTIYF
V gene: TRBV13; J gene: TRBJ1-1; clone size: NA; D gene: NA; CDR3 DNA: TGTGCCAGCAGCTTAAACAGGGTGGGCACTGAAGCTTTCTTT; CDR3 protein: CASSLNRVGTEAFF
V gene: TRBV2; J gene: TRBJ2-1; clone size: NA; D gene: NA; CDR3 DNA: TGTGCCAGCAGTGAGAGATTAGTTAAGACAGGACAAAATGAGCAGTTCTTC; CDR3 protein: CASSERLVKTGQNEQFF
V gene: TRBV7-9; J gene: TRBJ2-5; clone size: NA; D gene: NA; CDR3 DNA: TGTGCCAGCAGCGGGGGGTGGGGGATTGGATTCGAGACCCAGTACTTC; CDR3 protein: CASSGGWGIGFETQYF
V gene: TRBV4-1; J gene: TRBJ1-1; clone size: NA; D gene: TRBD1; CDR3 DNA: TGCGCCAGCAGCCAAGAGGGACAGGGCCGACCTACTGAAGCTTTCTTT; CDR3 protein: CASSQEGQGRPTEAFF